This T cell receptor (beta chain) came from a study of low-dose radiotherapy and immunotherapy resistance in tumors. Study background: On an every-two-weeks schedule, patients received intravenous nivolumab 240 mg, along with ipilimumab 1 mg/kg every six weeks. Treatment included intravenous cyclophosphamide dosed at 200 mg/m2 every two weeks, one day before radiation and immunotherapy. Daily intake of oral aspirin 300 mg by patients lasted four cycles and began on cycle 1 day 1.

Germline V CDR1 and CDR2: SGHVS, FQNEAQ. The CDR3 sequence is 16 residues long. V dropped 4 bases and J dropped 4; count of bases not matched to a gene: 9. The time point denotes: after trial treatment. Treatment: LDRT plus nivolumab, ipilimumab, low-dose cyclophosphamide and aspirin (RACIN trial). Inclusion covered patients whose advanced solid tumors lacked tumor-infiltrating lymphocytes. Alpha- and beta-chain coverage of first-strand cDNA came from TRAV- and TRBV-specific primers. Amplification of TCRs used a constant-region primer and V-primer adapter for roughly 22 PCR cycles. A single record per CDR3 protein comes from TCRdb applying MiXCR to the reads. Altogether about 97,000 distinct CDR3 sequences are present, roughly 20% being singletons, with the ten largest covering roughly 4.3%. Many counts were recorded for this clonotype.

The chain links TRBV7-8 to TRBJ2-2, with 7 nucleotides matching TRBD2. This receptor was obtained from a male donor with prostate cancer. The sequenced sample was PBMCs, obtained after low-dose radiotherapy plus immunotherapy. CDR3 residues: CASSSSGTTRTGELFF. Written as DNA, the CDR3 is TGTGCCAGCAGCTCATCCGGGACTACTCGCACCGGGGAGCTGTTTTTT.